These 9 T cell receptor beta chains came from one sample sequenced in a study of T cells expressing NK-cell markers. TCRdb processed the 5' RACE reads again and assigns one entry to each CDR3 protein, with no DNA. This sample's table reports about 160,000 distinct CDR3 sequences. Specimen: blood T cells: a sorted CD56 or NKG2C T cell subset, CD4+ or CD8+ T cells, or bulk PBMC T cells (not recorded which). The receptor set was obtained from a woman aged 18 to 75 in good health.

The chain uses TRBV10-3 and TRBJ2-5. Germline V lookup: CDR1 ENHRY, CDR2 SYGVKD. The CDR3 length is 12 residues. CDR3 protein: CAIRGYQETQYF.

The chain combines TRBV29-1 with TRBJ2-3; lacking DNA, the TRBD1 call made by TCRdb goes unchecked. Germline V lookup: CDR1 SQVTM, CDR2 ANQGSEA. The CDR3 extends over 14 amino acids. The CDR3 sequence: CSVERDRGTDTQYF.

The V gene is TRBV11-2, the J gene TRBJ1-3; TCRdb outputs TRBD1, but without DNA this stays unchecked. This CDR3 contains 15 residues. CDR1 is SGHAT and CDR2 is FQNNGV in the germline V gene. The CDR3 reads CASSFGGLTGNTIYF.

The chain joins TRBV12-5 to TRBJ1-5; TCRdb indicates TRBD1, and absent DNA this call remains unverified. The CDR3 is made up of 15 amino acids. CDR1 is LGHNT and CDR2 is FRNRAP in the germline V gene. CDR3 residues: CASGSGTGGDRAQHF.

This chain uses TRBV9 with TRBJ2-2; TCRdb's D gene call, TRBD1, goes unchecked for lack of DNA. The germline gives CDR1 SGDLS, CDR2 YYNGEE. The CDR3 is 16 amino acids. The CDR3: CASSVARTRGAGELFF.

The chain joins TRBV12-3 or TRBV12-4 to TRBJ2-7; lacking DNA, the TRBD1 call made by TCRdb goes unchecked. The length of the CDR3 is 14 residues. The CDR3 is CASSTTGTGGEQYF.

The chain uses TRBV19 and TRBJ2-7; checking the TCRdb D call of TRBD2 is not possible without DNA. Germline V lookup: CDR1 LNHDA, CDR2 SQIVND (reference sequence). This CDR3 region has 14 residues. Here the CDR3 reads CASSERGPSYEQYF.

The V and J genes are TRBV20-1 and TRBJ2-7; no DNA is available, so the TRBD2 call from TCRdb remains unchecked. The V gene's germline CDR1 is DFQATT and CDR2 SNEGSKA (reference sequence). The CDR3 sequence is 17 residues long. This CDR3 is CSARDLEYGGRWSEQYF.

This chain uses TRBV3-1 with TRBJ2-6. Germline assignment: CDR1 LGHDT and CDR2 YNNKEL (reference sequence). This CDR3 has 15 residues. The chain's CDR3 is CASSLDYSGANVLTF.